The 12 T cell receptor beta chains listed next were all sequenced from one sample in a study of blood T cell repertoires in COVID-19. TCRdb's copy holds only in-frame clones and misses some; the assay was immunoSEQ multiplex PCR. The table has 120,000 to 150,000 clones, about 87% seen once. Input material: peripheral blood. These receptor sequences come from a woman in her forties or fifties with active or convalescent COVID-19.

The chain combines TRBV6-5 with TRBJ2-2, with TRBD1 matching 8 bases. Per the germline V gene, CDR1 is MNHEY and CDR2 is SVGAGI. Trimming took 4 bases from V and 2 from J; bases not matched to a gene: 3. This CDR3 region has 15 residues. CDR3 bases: TGTGCCAGCAGTTCTCAGGGGGCCAACACCGGGGAGCTGTTTTTT. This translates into CASSSQGANTGELFF.

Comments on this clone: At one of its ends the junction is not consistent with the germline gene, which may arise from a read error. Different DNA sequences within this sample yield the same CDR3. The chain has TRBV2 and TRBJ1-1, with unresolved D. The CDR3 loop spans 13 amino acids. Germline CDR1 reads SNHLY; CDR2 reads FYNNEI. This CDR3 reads CASSEDWNTEAFF. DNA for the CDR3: TGTGCCAGCAGCGAAGACTGGAACACTGAAGCTTTCTTT.

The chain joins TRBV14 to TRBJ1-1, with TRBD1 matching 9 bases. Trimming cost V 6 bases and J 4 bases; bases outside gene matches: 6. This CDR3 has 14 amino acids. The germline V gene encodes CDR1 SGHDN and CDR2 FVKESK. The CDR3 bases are TGTGCCAGCAGGTGGGGACAGGGCGGCACTGAAGCTTTCTTT. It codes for CASRWGQGGTEAFF.

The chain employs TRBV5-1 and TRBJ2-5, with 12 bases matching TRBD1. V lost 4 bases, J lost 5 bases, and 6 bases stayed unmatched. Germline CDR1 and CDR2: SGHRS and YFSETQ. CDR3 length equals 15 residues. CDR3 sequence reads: CASSRDRGPRETQYF. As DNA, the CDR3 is TGCGCCAGCAGCCGGGACAGGGGGCCGAGGGAGACCCAGTACTTC.

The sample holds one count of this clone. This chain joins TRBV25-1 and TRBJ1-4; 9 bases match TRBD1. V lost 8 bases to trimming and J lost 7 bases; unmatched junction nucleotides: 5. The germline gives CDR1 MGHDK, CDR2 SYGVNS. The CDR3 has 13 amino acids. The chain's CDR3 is CASRTGAVEKLFF. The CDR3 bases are TGTGCCAGCCGGACAGGGGCAGTTGAAAAACTGTTTTTT.

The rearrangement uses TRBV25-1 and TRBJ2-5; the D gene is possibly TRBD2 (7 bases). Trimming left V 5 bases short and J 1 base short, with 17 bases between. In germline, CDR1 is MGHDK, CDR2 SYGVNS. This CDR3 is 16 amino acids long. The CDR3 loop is CASSKGGGATQETQYF. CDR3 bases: TGTGCCAGCAGTAAAGGTGGGGGGGCAACCCAAGAGACCCAGTACTTC.

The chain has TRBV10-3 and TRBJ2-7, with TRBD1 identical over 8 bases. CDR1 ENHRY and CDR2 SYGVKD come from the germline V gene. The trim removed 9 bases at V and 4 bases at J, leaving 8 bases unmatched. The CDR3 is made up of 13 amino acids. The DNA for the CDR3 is TGTGCCATTCGCCCCGGGACAGGTTACGAGCAGTACTTC. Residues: CAIRPGTGYEQYF.

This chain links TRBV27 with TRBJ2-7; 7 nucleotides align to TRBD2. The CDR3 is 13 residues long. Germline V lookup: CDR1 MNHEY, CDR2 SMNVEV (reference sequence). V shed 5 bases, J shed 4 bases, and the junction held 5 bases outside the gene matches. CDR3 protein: CASSLGLQYEQYF. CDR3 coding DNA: TGTGCCAGCAGTCTGGGACTACAGTACGAGCAGTACTTC.

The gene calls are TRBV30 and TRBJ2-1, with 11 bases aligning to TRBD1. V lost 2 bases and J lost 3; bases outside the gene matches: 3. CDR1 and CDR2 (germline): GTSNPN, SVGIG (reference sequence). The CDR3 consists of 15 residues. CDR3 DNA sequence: TGTGCCTGGAGTTCCGGGACAGGGGGCTACAATGAGCAGTTCTTC. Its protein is CAWSSGTGGYNEQFF.

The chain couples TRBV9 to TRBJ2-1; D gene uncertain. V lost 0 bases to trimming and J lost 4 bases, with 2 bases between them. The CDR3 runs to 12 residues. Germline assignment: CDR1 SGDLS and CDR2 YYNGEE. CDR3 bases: TGTGCCAGCAGCGTAGCTTACAATGAGCAGTTCTTC. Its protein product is CASSVAYNEQFF.

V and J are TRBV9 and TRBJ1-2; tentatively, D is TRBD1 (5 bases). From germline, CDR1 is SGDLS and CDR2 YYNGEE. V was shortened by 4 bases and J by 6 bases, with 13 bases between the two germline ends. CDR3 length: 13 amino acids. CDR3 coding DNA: TGTGCCAGCAGCACCGGGAGGGGAAATGGCTACACCTTC. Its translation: CASSTGRGNGYTF.

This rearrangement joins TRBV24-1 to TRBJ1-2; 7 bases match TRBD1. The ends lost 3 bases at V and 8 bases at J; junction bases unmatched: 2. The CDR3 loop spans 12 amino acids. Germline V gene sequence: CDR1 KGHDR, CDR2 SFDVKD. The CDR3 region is CATSDDRAGYTF. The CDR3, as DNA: TGTGCCACCAGTGATGACAGGGCCGGCTACACCTTC.